This T cell receptor beta chain was obtained from a study of OX40 agonist ivuxolimab in advanced cancers. Study-level findings and limits: The CD4+ and CD8+ T cells in the blood had expanded clonally by week 6 at 0.1 to 3.0 mg/kg.

This clone is a singleton in its sample. The antigen remains undetermined. Profiling relied on immunoSEQ multiplex PCR, and the TCRdb table lists in-frame clones only, not all of them. The sample has approximately 87,000 clones; 92% are singletons. Germline trimming cut 7 bases from V and 1 base from J; bases unmatched to any gene: 8. The CDR3 extends over 18 amino acids. Germline V gene lookup returns CDR1 SNHLY and CDR2 FYNNEI. Sample: CD4+ or CD8+ T cells sorted from blood, taken in a trial of the OX40 agonist ivuxolimab. The rearrangement joins TRBV2 to TRBJ2-6, with 12 nucleotides matching TRBD1. This receptor was obtained from an adult with an advanced solid tumor such as melanoma, head and neck, liver or kidney cancer. For the CDR3, the DNA is TGTGCCAGCAAAATAAGGGACAGGGGGCGTTCTGGGGCCAACGTCCTGACTTTC. Amino acid sequence: CASKIRDRGRSGANVLTF.